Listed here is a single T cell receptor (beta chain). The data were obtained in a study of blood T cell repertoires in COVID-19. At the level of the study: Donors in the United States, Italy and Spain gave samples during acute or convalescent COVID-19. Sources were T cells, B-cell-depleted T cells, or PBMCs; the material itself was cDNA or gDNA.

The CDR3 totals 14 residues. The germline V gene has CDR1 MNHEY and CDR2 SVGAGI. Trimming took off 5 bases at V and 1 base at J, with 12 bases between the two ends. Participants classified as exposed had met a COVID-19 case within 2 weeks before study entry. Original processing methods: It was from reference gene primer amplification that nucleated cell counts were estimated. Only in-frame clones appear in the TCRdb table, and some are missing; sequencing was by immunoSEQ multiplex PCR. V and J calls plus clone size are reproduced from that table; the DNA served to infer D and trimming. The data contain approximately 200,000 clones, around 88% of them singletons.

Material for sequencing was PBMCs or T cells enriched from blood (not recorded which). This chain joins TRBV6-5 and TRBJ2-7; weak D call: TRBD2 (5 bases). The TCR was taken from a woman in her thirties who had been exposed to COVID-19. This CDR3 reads CASSTWTGSYEQYF. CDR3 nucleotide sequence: TGTGCCAGCAGTACGTGGACGGGATCCTACGAGCAGTACTTC.